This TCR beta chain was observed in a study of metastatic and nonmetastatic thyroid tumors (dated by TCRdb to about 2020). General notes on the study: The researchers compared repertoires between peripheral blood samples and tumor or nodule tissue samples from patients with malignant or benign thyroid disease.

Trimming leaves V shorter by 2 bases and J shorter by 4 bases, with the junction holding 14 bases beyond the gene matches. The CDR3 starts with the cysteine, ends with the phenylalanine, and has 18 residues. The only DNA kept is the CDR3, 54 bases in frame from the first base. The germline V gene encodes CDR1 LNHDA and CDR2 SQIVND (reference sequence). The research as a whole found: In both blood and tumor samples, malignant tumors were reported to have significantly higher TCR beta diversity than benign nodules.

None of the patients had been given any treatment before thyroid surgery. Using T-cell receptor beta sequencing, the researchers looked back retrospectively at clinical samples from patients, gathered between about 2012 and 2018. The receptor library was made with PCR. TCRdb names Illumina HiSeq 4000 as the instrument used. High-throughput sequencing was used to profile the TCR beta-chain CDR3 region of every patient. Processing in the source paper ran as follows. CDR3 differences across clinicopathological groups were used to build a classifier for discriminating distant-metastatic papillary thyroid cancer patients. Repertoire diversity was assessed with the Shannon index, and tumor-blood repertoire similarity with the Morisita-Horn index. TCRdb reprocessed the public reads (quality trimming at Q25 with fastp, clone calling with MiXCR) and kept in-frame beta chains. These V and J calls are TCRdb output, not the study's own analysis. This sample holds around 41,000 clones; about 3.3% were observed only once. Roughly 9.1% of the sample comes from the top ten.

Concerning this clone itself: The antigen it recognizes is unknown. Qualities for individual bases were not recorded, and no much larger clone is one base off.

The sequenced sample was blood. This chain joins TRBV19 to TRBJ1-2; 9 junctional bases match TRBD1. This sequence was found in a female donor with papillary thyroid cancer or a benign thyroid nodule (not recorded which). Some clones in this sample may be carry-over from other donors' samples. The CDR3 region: CASSISSNQQGAGYGYTF. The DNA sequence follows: TGTGCCAGTAGTATATCGTCTAACCAACAGGGGGCTGGCTATGGCTACACCTTC.